This TCR beta chain was captured by sequencing in a study of CD8 T cells in Susac syndrome (dated by TCRdb to between 2018 and 2021). Background for the entire study: Whether CD8+ T cell activation and differentiation in Susac syndrome was antigen driven was tested using repertoire sequencing. The clonality of the CD8+ T cell repertoire was compared across about a dozen healthy donors, about 14 Susac syndrome patients and under 19 multiple sclerosis patients. Overall study results and their limits: The study acknowledged that relatively few individuals were included in the TCR sequencing and HLA analysis.

Remarks on this clonotype: Its recognized antigen is unknown. There are no base qualities to consult, and no much larger clone falls within one base.

RNA was extracted using the RNeasy kit, and roughly 0.5 to 1 microgram was reverse transcribed with random hexamers. TCR beta CDR3 regions were amplified with the immunoSEQ multiplex PCR assay covering 54 Vbeta and 13 Jbeta segments. PCR amplification bias was corrected using a synthetic template baseline for primer optimization and computational correction. Regarding the original processing steps: Reads were assigned to V, D and J genes according to IMGT and analyzed in immunoSEQ Analyzer, with only productive sequences retained. Clonality was computed as one minus Shannon entropy normalized by log2 of the number of productive unique sequences. For each patient and control, public and private clones were evaluated within the 100 most prevalent clones. Clones were defined as Susac-specific when absent from the healthy and MS cohorts, from over 950 published viral clones and from other ImmuneACCESS disease sequences. TCRdb reprocessed the public reads (quality trimming at Q25 with fastp, clone calling with MiXCR) and kept in-frame beta chains. Rows merge per CDR3 protein into single entries with the most common DNA and genes. The authors' filters were not applied to this entry. This sample holds about 150,000 distinct CDR3 sequences; just under 97% were observed only once. Under 0.15% of the sample lies in the top ten.

Peripheral blood CD8+ and CD4+ T cells from healthy donors, Susac syndrome patients and multiple sclerosis patients were profiled by high-throughput TCR beta sequencing. Treatment-naive patients with stable or active relapsing-remitting disease fulfilling revised McDonald criteria were used as multiple sclerosis controls. Bulk CD8+ and CD4+ T cells were purified by magnetic negative isolation, whereas CD8+ TEMRA cells were enriched by FACS. Blood was drawn into EDTA tubes, processed within 24 hours, and PBMCs were isolated by density gradient centrifugation. PBMCs intended for TCR sequencing were cryopreserved in liquid nitrogen and thawed later in a water bath at 37 degrees C. A purity of at least 90% was achieved for sorted or isolated CD4+, CD8+ and CD8+ TEMRA cells. The source is a human donor with multiple sclerosis. The sample consisted of CD8+ T cells from PBMCs.

The encoded CDR3 is CASSQDLTDRGTDTQYF. Here is the DNA: TGTGCCAGCAGCCAAGATCTAACGGACAGGGGCACAGATACGCAGTATTTT. Here the chain combines TRBV3-1 and TRBJ2-3, with TRBD1 matching 8 junction bases. For this chain, trimming is 0 bases at the V end and 1 base at the J end, and the number of junction bases without a gene match is 6. The germline V gene (reference sequence) supplies CDR1 LGHDT and CDR2 YNNKEL. The CDR3 sequence holds 17 residues, the cysteine and phenylalanine included. Only the CDR3 DNA stays, 51 bases, in frame from base 1.